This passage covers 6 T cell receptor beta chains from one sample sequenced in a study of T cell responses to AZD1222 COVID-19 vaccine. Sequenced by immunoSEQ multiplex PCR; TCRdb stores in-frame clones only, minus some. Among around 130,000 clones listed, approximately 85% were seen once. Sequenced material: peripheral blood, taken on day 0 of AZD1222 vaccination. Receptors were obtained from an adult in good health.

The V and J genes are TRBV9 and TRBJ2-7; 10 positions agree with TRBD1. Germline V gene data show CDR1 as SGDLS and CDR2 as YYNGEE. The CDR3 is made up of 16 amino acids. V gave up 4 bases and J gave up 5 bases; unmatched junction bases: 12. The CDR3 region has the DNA TGTGCCAGCAGCCCCTTGGGGGGACAGGGGATAGACGAGCAGTACTTC. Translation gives CASSPLGGQGIDEQYF.

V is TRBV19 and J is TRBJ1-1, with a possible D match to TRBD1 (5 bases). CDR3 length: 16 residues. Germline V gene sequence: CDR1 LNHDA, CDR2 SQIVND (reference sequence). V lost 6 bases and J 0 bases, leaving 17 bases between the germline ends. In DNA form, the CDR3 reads TGTGCCAGTAGCCGCCGCGGGGGTCTAATGAACACTGAAGCTTTCTTT. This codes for CASSRRGGLMNTEAFF.

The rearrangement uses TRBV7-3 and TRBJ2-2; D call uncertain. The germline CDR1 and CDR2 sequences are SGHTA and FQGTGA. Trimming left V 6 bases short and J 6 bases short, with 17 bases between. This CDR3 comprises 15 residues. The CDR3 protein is CASSRGSGRAGELFF. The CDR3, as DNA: TGTGCCAGCAGTCGCGGATCTGGAAGGGCCGGGGAGCTGTTTTTT.

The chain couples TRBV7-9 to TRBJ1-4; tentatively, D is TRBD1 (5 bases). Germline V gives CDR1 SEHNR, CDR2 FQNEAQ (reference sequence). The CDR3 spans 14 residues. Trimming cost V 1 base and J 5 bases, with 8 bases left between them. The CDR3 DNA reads TGTGCCAGCAGCTTAGATCAGGGAAATGAAAAACTGTTTTTT. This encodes CASSLDQGNEKLFF. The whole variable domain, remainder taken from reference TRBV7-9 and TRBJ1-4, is DTGVSQNPRHKITKRGQNVTFRCDPISEHNRLYWYRQTLGQGPEFLTYFQNEAQLEKSRLLSDRFSAERPKGSFSTLEIQRTEQGDSAMYLCASSLDQGNEKLFFGSGTQLSVL.

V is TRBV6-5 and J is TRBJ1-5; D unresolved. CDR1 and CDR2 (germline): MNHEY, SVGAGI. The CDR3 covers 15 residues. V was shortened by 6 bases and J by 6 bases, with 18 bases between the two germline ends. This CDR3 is CASSDTRAVSQPQHF. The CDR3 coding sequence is TGTGCCAGCAGCGATACGAGGGCGGTGAGTCAGCCCCAGCATTTT.

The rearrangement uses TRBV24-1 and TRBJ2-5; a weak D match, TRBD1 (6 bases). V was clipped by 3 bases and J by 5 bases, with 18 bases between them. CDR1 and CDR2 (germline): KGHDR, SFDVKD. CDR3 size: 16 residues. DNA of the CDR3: TGTGCCACCAGTGATCCAACACAGGGACCCGGGGAGACCCAGTACTTC. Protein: CATSDPTQGPGETQYF.